This T cell receptor beta chain was sequenced for a study of T cell repertoires in ileal Crohn's disease. Study at large: All patients had surgery for stricturing (about 60%) or penetrating (about 39%) disease. Findings and limits, study-wide: Sorted CD8 T cells held more high-frequency clones than CD4. Endoscopic recurrence occurred in every patient whose clonality exceeded 26.8%.

With respect to this clone: As yet, its antigen is unknown.

TCRdb's table, derived via immunoSEQ multiplex PCR, lists solely in-frame clones and lacks some. Seen here are about 15,000 clones, roughly 80% observed once, and the top ten hold 15% to 20%. CDR1 is LNHDA and CDR2 is SQIVND in the germline V gene (reference sequence). With 5 bases clipped from V and 8 bases from J, the junction kept 6 bases outside the gene matches. The CDR3 sequence is 14 residues long. Eligibility required adulthood, ileal or ileocolonic Crohn's disease and indicated ileocolonic resection. The V call is TRBV19, the J call TRBJ1-4, with 9 bases aligning to TRBD1. The material sequenced was ileal tissue. The receptor comes from an adult with Crohn's disease. The CDR3 DNA is TGTGCCAGTAGTGAGGCGGACAGGGGCGAAAAACTGTTTTTT. Translated, it gives CASSEADRGEKLFF.